This T cell receptor beta chain was sequenced during a study of regulatory T cells in long-lasting Graves disease. Regarding the study as a whole: Few sampled subjects may have lowered accuracy. Those with persistent disease had in common more public clonotypes (about 3,000) than new patients (about 970). TRBV28, TRBJ1-2 and TRBJ2-5 emerged as the favored segments in persistent disease.

This clonotype was picked up many times. Its antigen remains unknown. This CDR3 region has 13 residues. Germline values: CDR1 SQVTM, CDR2 ANQGSEA. V trimming: 6 bases; J trimming: 5 bases; junction bases outside the gene matches: 6. iRepertoire HTBI primers and Arm-PCR of CDR3 regions built TCR beta libraries. The authors' processing: Analysis of the samples identified 50 to 70 TRBV and about 14 TRBJ segments. TCRdb passed the multiplex PCR reads through MiXCR, listing each CDR3 protein once. TCRdb, not the original authors, processed these V and J calls. The sample yields about 470,000 distinct CDR3 sequences, about 20% seen once. Time point reported: persistent/refractory GD, antithyroid drugs over 5 years with positive TRAb. RNA extracted from PBMCs served as the sequencing template.

Here the sequenced sample was peripheral blood mononuclear cells (PBMCs), taken when the disease was refractory, from a patient treated with antithyroid drugs. V usage is TRBV29-1 and J usage is TRBJ1-5, with 8 bases matching TRBD1. The sequence came from a female donor with Graves disease. This CDR3 reads CSVARGQDQPQHF. Written as DNA, the CDR3 is TGCAGCGTCGCCAGGGGGCAGGATCAGCCCCAGCATTTT.